The 12 T cell receptor beta chains reported below all come from one sample, sequenced in a study of identifying expanded T cells in peripheral blood. The assay was immunoSEQ multiplex PCR, and TCRdb's table has in-frame clones only and misses some. The table includes approximately 110,000 clones, roughly 89% detected once. Material for sequencing was blood. These receptors all come from a person aged 18 to 70 in good health.

The gene calls are TRBV11-2 and TRBJ2-5; tentative D call: TRBD2 (6 bases). The germline V and J ends were trimmed by 5 bases and 10 bases, with 8 bases remaining between them. Germline loops: CDR1 SGHAT, CDR2 FQNNGV. The CDR3 spans 10 residues. In nucleotides, the CDR3 is TGTGCCAGCAGCCGCGGGGTCCAGTACTTC. It yields the protein CASSRGVQYF.

The rearrangement joins TRBV25-1 to TRBJ2-1, with no clear D. The CDR3 contains 12 residues. V was clipped by 4 bases and J by 6 bases, with 7 bases between them. Germline lookup yields CDR1 MGHDK and CDR2 SYGVNS. The chain's CDR3 is CASSVAVNEQFF. The DNA of the CDR3 is TGTGCCAGCAGTGTGGCGGTCAATGAGCAGTTCTTC.

The chain is built from TRBV16 and TRBJ1-1; D might be TRBD1 (5 bases). V was trimmed by 4 bases and J by 4 bases, leaving 10 bases between them. CDR1 KGHSY and CDR2 FQNENV come from the germline V gene. This CDR3 is 13 amino acids long. In DNA form, the CDR3 reads TGTGCCAGCAGCCCGGGACCAAGCACTGAAGCTTTCTTT. Translating it yields CASSPGPSTEAFF.

This clone appeared once. The chain couples TRBV28 to TRBJ1-2, with TRBD1 as a possible D gene (6 bases). This CDR3 has 13 amino acids. CDR1 and CDR2 (germline): MDHEN, SYDVKM. V dropped 2 bases and J dropped 7 bases, with 11 bases sitting between them. CDR3 sequence (DNA): TGTGCCAGCAGTTTAGGACAGAGTCCTGGCTACACCTTC. Translation gives CASSLGQSPGYTF.

The chain employs TRBV6-6 and TRBJ2-7; no reliable D call. Trimming pared 0 bases from V and 3 bases from J, leaving 12 bases between. The CDR3 has 15 residues. Germline-derived CDR1 and CDR2 are MNHNY and SVGAGI (reference sequence). The CDR3 DNA sequence: TGTGCCAGCAGTTACTCCGTGCAGGCGCACTACGAGCAGTACTTC. It specifies CASSYSVQAHYEQYF.

The V gene is TRBV18, the J gene TRBJ1-2, with 8 bases identical to TRBD1. The CDR3 covers 15 residues. Germline values: CDR1 KGHSH, CDR2 LQKENI. V lost 6 bases to trimming and J lost 0 bases; unmatched junction nucleotides: 6. The DNA of the CDR3 is TGTGCCAGCTCTCGCGACAGGGGCACTAACTATGGCTACACCTTC. Protein product: CASSRDRGTNYGYTF. The whole variable domain, filled in from reference TRBV18 and TRBJ1-2, reads NAGVMQNPRHLVRRRGQEARLRCSPMKGHSHVYWYRQLPEEGLKFMVYLQKENIIDESGMPKERFSAEFPKEGPSILRIQQVVRGDSAAYFCASSRDRGTNYGYTFGSGTRLTVV.

This chain connects TRBV28 to TRBJ2-7; the match to TRBD1 covers 11 bases. The CDR3 runs 13 residues. The germline V gene encodes CDR1 MDHEN and CDR2 SYDVKM. V shed 4 bases and J 8 bases; nucleotides not matched to a gene: 4. The CDR3: CASSSGQGDQQYF. The CDR3 DNA follows: TGTGCCAGCAGTTCGGGACAGGGGGACCAGCAGTACTTC.

This clone appeared a single time. The chain is built from TRBV30 and TRBJ2-2; the D gene is possibly TRBD2 (5 bases). Germline values: CDR1 GTSNPN, CDR2 SVGIG (reference sequence). CDR3 length equals 13 residues. The CDR3 nucleotides are TGTGCTCGGAGGATGGTTGGCGCCGGGGAGCTGTTTTTT. Its protein product is CARRMVGAGELFF.

As DNA, the CDR3 is TGTGCCAGCAGCTACCGTCGAGCGGGGGCCACAGATACGCAGTATTTT. Protein sequence: CASSYRRAGATDTQYF. The chain combines TRBV7-8 with TRBJ2-3, with 8 nucleotides matching TRBD2. CDR1 is SGHVS and CDR2 is FQNEAQ in the germline V gene. CDR3 length: 16 amino acids. V dropped 4 bases and J dropped 2; count of bases not matched to a gene: 8.

The chain carries TRBV28 and TRBJ2-7, with 10 bases that match TRBD2. V lost 6 bases to trimming and J lost 0 bases; unmatched junction nucleotides: 5. This CDR3 is built from 15 residues. Per germline, CDR1 MDHEN and CDR2 SYDVKM. The CDR3 sequence: CASSPSGGLSYEQYF. The CDR3 DNA is TGTGCCAGCAGCCCTAGCGGGGGCCTCTCCTACGAGCAGTACTTC.

J is TRBJ2-7 and V is TRBV1. TRBV1 is recorded as a pseudogene. The CDR3 sequence is 15 residues long. For the CDR3, the DNA is TGCACCAGCAGCCAACGATCCCGGGACCTTAACGAGCAGTACTTC. This gives the protein CTSSQRSRDLNEQYF.

The chain joins TRBV18 to TRBJ2-2, with D perhaps TRBD1 (6 bases). Germline CDR1 KGHSH, CDR2 LQKENI. This CDR3 region has 17 residues. With 5 bases removed from V and 7 bases from J, the gap between germline ends came to 23 bases. CDR3 sequence (DNA): TGTGCCAGCTCAAAACCCCTAATTACAGGGTACCACGGGGAGCTGTTTTTT. This codes for CASSKPLITGYHGELFF.